The 8 T cell receptor beta chains given below trace back to one sample, sequenced in a study of metastatic and nonmetastatic thyroid tumors. Every patient was untreated before thyroid surgery. TCRdb re-called the PCR reads via MiXCR. The data show about 59,000 clones, with 15% to 20% seen just once and roughly a tenth held by the top ten. The sequenced sample was blood. These receptors were taken from a male donor with papillary thyroid cancer or a benign thyroid nodule (not recorded which). Some clones in this sample may be carry-over from other donors' samples.

This clone was recorded many times. The chain employs TRBV20-1 and TRBJ1-4; D gene uncertain. V shed 2 bases and J shed 0 bases, with 10 bases lying between them. This CDR3 contains 15 residues. Germline loops: CDR1 DFQATT, CDR2 SNEGSKA (reference sequence). The CDR3 DNA reads as TGCAGTGCTAGAACCGCCCCTGCAACTAATGAAAAACTGTTTTTT. Translating it yields CSARTAPATNEKLFF.

This chain links TRBV20-1 with TRBJ2-7, with D possibly matching TRBD1 (5 bases). This CDR3 has 15 residues. From germline, CDR1 is DFQATT and CDR2 SNEGSKA (reference sequence). Trimming cost V 0 bases and J 7 bases, with 19 bases left between them. The CDR3 region is CSARDLRSGLSEQYF. CDR3 sequence (DNA): TGCAGTGCTAGAGATCTCCGATCAGGGCTTTCGGAGCAGTACTTC.

In this sample, this clone turned up many times. V gene TRBV6-1 combines with J gene TRBJ2-7, with D unclear. Trimming cost V 10 bases and J 3 bases, with 16 bases left between them. The CDR3 has 13 residues. Germline CDR1 and CDR2: MNHNS and SASEGT. The CDR3 spells CATHDPTIYEQYV. For the CDR3, the DNA is TGTGCCACCCATGACCCAACTATCTACGAGCAGTACGTC.

In the case of this clone: The sample holds other DNA sequences that translate to the same CDR3. This chain links TRBV20-1 with TRBJ1-1, with 7 bases matching TRBD1. There are 12 residues in the CDR3. V shed 2 bases and J 3 bases; nucleotides not matched to a gene: 0. Germline CDR1 reads DFQATT; CDR2 reads SNEGSKA (reference sequence). The CDR3 protein is CSARQGDTEAFF. In DNA, the CDR3 is TGCAGTGCTAGACAGGGGGACACTGAAGCTTTCTTT.

This clone was detected only a few times. The rearrangement joins TRBV6-5 to TRBJ2-7, with D perhaps given as TRBD1 or TRBD2 (5 bases each). Germline V gene sequence: CDR1 MNHEY, CDR2 SVGAGI. The CDR3 has 12 residues. V shed 4 bases and J shed 5 bases, with 9 bases lying between them. CDR3 amino acids: CASSSEGNEQYF. The CDR3 bases are TGTGCCAGCAGTTCTGAGGGGAACGAGCAGTACTTC.

This clone was observed many times. A read error may account for a junction end that differs from germline. This CDR3 is also generated by other DNA sequences in the sample. The CDR3 DNA follows: TGTGCCAGCTCCCCGGGAAGGGGGCGTTATTCACCCCTTCACTTT. This sequence encodes CASSPGRGRYSPLHF. V and J are TRBV2 and TRBJ1-6; TRBD1 matches at 7 bases. From germline, CDR1 is SNHLY and CDR2 FYNNEI. There are 15 residues in the CDR3.

There are many counts of this clone. The sample contains more than one DNA sequence encoding this CDR3. The rearrangement links TRBV27 to TRBJ2-1, with D maybe TRBD2 (6 bases). CDR3 length equals 15 residues. Germline CDR1 MNHEY, CDR2 SMNVEV (reference sequence). Trimming took off 6 bases at V and 5 bases at J, with 17 bases between the two ends. CDR3 bases: TGTGCCAGCAGACCGGGACTTCGTAAAGACAATGAGCAGTTCTTC. Amino acids: CASRPGLRKDNEQFF.

The chain recombines TRBV5-4 with TRBJ2-5; TRBD2 matches 8 bases. The V gene end was trimmed by 3 bases and the J gene end by 2 bases; junction bases not matched to a gene: 21. The CDR3 is 20 amino acids. Germline V lookup: CDR1 SGHNT, CDR2 YYREEE (reference sequence). CDR3 protein: CASSSDWTSWNTAFQETQYF. In nucleotides, the CDR3 is TGTGCCAGCAGCTCGGACTGGACTAGCTGGAACACTGCCTTTCAAGAGACCCAGTACTTC.